The 31 T cell receptor beta chains below come from one sample, sequenced in a study of blood T cell repertoires in COVID-19 (dated by TCRdb to about 2020). Preparation of the library involved the immunoSEQ multiplex PCR assay. TCRdb holds this immuneACCESS table with in-frame rearrangements only. Some clones are missing; in checked studies, unresolved V genes explain under half, and the rest has no known cause. This sample comprises just over 90,000 clones, about nine tenths of them detected only once. In total, the top ten clones hold approximately 1.5% of the sample. The sequenced sample consisted of peripheral blood. Receptors were obtained from a human donor with active COVID-19. The donor label of this sample is uncertain.

J is TRBJ2-7 and V is TRBV5-6; D may be TRBD1 (6 bases). Germline assignment: CDR1 SGHDT and CDR2 YYEEEE. CDR3 length: 15 amino acids. V lost 2 bases and J 3 bases, leaving 15 bases between the germline ends. CDR3 amino acids: CASSFAPGQHYEQYF. The DNA for the CDR3 is TGTGCCAGCAGCTTTGCCCCCGGACAGCACTACGAGCAGTACTTC. The variable domain in full, completed from reference TRBV5-6 and TRBJ2-7, reads DAGVTQSPTHLIKTRGQQVTLRCSPKSGHDTVSWYQQALGQGPQFIFQYYEEEERQRGNFPDRFSGHQFPNYSSELNVNALLLGDSALYLCASSFAPGQHYEQYFGPGTRLTVT.

This chain uses TRBV6-2 or TRBV6-3 with TRBJ2-5, with D unclear. From germline, CDR1 is MNHEY and CDR2 SVGEGT. V was trimmed by 0 bases and J by 2 bases, leaving 7 bases between them. CDR3 size: 14 residues. CDR3 amino acids: CASSYSVVQETQYF. In DNA form, the CDR3 reads TGTGCCAGCAGTTACTCGGTAGTACAAGAGACCCAGTACTTC.

This clone showed up just a few times. CDR3 sequence reads: CASREAQGYNEQFF. The CDR3 DNA is TGTGCCAGTAGAGAGGCACAGGGGTATAATGAGCAGTTCTTC. V and J are TRBV19 and TRBJ2-1; 7 positions agree with TRBD1. V was pared by 6 bases and J by 7 bases, with 9 bases of the junction left unmatched. Germline values: CDR1 LNHDA, CDR2 SQIVND (reference sequence). This CDR3 is built from 14 residues.

This clone was detected only once. The genes are TRBV5-8 and TRBJ1-2; a weak D match, TRBD1 (6 bases). The germline gives CDR1 SGHTS, CDR2 YDEGEE. This CDR3 has 13 residues. V was trimmed by 3 bases and J by 14 bases, leaving 20 bases between them. In DNA, the CDR3 is TGTGCCAGCAGCTCGAAACCTCTCAGGGGAATAACCTTC. Translated, it gives CASSSKPLRGITF.

The V gene is TRBV5-5, the J gene TRBJ1-2; the D gene is possibly TRBD1 (5 bases). Germline V gives CDR1 SGHKS, CDR2 YYEKEE (reference sequence). This CDR3 is 16 amino acids long. V gave up 5 bases and J gave up 6 bases, with 23 bases separating them. The CDR3 DNA sequence: TGTGCCAGCAGGTCCGGGTTGGTCCTGGCGGGGGATGGCTACACCTTC. Protein sequence: CASRSGLVLAGDGYTF. The whole variable domain, filled in from reference TRBV5-5 and TRBJ1-2, reads DAGVTQSPTHLIKTRGQQVTLRCSPISGHKSVSWYQQVLGQGPQFIFQYYEKEERGRGNFPDRFSARQFPNYSSELNVNALLLGDSALYLCASRSGLVLAGDGYTFGSGTRLTVV.

This rearrangement joins TRBV5-6 to TRBJ2-2; 8 bases map to TRBD1. This CDR3 region has 15 residues. The germline CDR1 and CDR2 sequences are SGHDT and YYEEEE. The junction had 3 bases not matched to a gene; V was cut back by 3 bases and J by 2 bases. CDR3 in amino acids: CASSSGTGNTGELFF. The CDR3 region has the DNA TGTGCCAGCAGCTCCGGGACAGGTAACACCGGGGAGCTGTTTTTT.

This clone showed up just a few times. V and J are TRBV18 and TRBJ2-7, with D possibly matching TRBD1 (6 bases). The CDR3 loop spans 13 amino acids. Germline CDR1 and CDR2: KGHSH and LQKENI. Trimming took 2 bases from V and 4 from J, leaving 9 bases between them. The CDR3 DNA reads as TGTGCCAGCTCACCAAGGACAGCTTACGAGCAGTACTTC. This sequence encodes CASSPRTAYEQYF.

The chain carries TRBV28 and TRBJ1-1, with D tentatively TRBD1 (6 bases). Germline V CDR1 and CDR2: MDHEN, SYDVKM. CDR3 length equals 16 residues. The V end was cut by 3 bases, the J end by 0 bases, with 14 bases between. CDR3 region: CASSFARGLLNTEAFF. CDR3 sequence (DNA): TGTGCCAGCAGTTTCGCCAGGGGCTTACTGAACACTGAAGCTTTCTTT.

The rearrangement links TRBV5-1 to TRBJ2-5, with TRBD1 identical over 8 bases. The CDR3 runs 15 residues. V shed 4 bases, J shed 3 bases, and the junction held 8 bases outside the gene matches. Per germline, CDR1 SGHRS and CDR2 YFSETQ. CDR3 amino acids: CASSQTGVIKETQYF. In nucleotides, the CDR3 is TGCGCCAGCAGCCAGACAGGGGTCATAAAAGAGACCCAGTACTTC.

The chain carries TRBV5-1 and TRBJ2-5; the match to TRBD2 covers 12 bases. Per the germline V gene, CDR1 is SGHRS and CDR2 is YFSETQ. The CDR3 runs to 16 residues. The J segment lost 5 bases and the V segment lost 1 base, leaving 6 bases of the junction unmatched. CDR3 region: CASSLFASGGAETQYF. The CDR3 nucleotides read TGCGCCAGCAGCTTGTTTGCTAGCGGGGGGGCCGAGACCCAGTACTTC. The whole variable domain, remainder taken from reference TRBV5-1 and TRBJ2-5, is KAGVTQTPRYLIKTRGQQVTLSCSPISGHRSVSWYQQTPGQGLQFLFEYFSETQRNKGNFPGRFSGRQFSNSRSEMNVSTLELGDSALYLCASSLFASGGAETQYFGPGTRLLVL.

In its sample, this clone was seen a few times. The rearrangement uses TRBV27 and TRBJ1-3; 10 positions agree with TRBD1. Germline lookup yields CDR1 MNHEY and CDR2 SMNVEV (reference sequence). There are 17 residues in the CDR3. V shed 6 bases, J shed 2 bases, and the junction held 10 bases outside the gene matches. CDR3 sequence (DNA): TGTGCCAGCAGCCTTGTAGGGACAGGGGATCCTGGAAACACCATATATTTT. Its translation: CASSLVGTGDPGNTIYF.

J is TRBJ2-1 and V is TRBV27; perhaps TRBD1 as D (5 bases). The CDR3 spans 15 residues. V was cut by 2 bases and J by 0 bases, with 8 bases left in between. The germline gives CDR1 MNHEY, CDR2 SMNVEV (reference sequence). The CDR3 protein is CASSLQGGSYNEQFF. The CDR3 nucleotides read TGTGCCAGCAGTTTACAGGGTGGCTCCTACAATGAGCAGTTCTTC.

In this sample, this clone turned up once. The chain recombines TRBV3-1 (or the pseudogene TRBV3-2) with TRBJ1-2; 9 bases are a match to TRBD1. The V gene's germline CDR1 is LGHDT and CDR2 YNNKEL (reference sequence). The CDR3 consists of 15 residues. The V gene end was trimmed by 0 bases and the J gene end by 7 bases; junction bases not matched to a gene: 6. Here the CDR3 DNA reads TGTGCCAGCAGCCAAGAGGGACAGGGAGGGATTGGCTACACCTTC. It translates to CASSQEGQGGIGYTF.

The V and J genes are TRBV7-2 and TRBJ2-5; D may be TRBD1 (6 bases). There are 15 residues in the CDR3. The V and J ends lost 1 base and 4 bases respectively, with 13 bases between them. The germline CDR1 and CDR2 sequences are SGHTA and FQGNSA. The CDR3 bases are TGTGCCAGCAGCTTAGGGATGCAGGGGCGAGAGACCCAGTACTTC. The encoded protein is CASSLGMQGRETQYF.

The chain couples TRBV27 to TRBJ2-1; 11 bases line up with TRBD2. V dropped 3 bases and J dropped 4; count of bases not matched to a gene: 8. The CDR3 consists of 17 residues. The germline CDR1 and CDR2 sequences are MNHEY and SMNVEV (reference sequence). DNA for the CDR3: TGTGCCAGCAGTTTCCGACTAGCGGGGCCCCTTTACAATGAGCAGTTCTTC. Encoded protein: CASSFRLAGPLYNEQFF.

This clone was found once. The CDR3 DNA is TGTGCCAGCATAGGCGGGGGGAACCAAGAGACCCAGTACTTC. Protein sequence: CASIGGGNQETQYF. This chain joins TRBV6-5 and TRBJ2-5; 8 bases are shared with TRBD2. The trim removed 7 bases at V and 0 bases at J, leaving 4 bases unmatched. Germline values: CDR1 MNHEY, CDR2 SVGAGI. CDR3 size: 14 residues.

V usage is TRBV7-2 and J usage is TRBJ2-1; 7 positions agree with TRBD2. The germline CDR1 and CDR2 sequences are SGHTA and FQGNSA. This CDR3 is 15 amino acids long. J lost 10 bases, V lost 1 base, and 10 bases had no gene match. CDR3 sequence (DNA): TGTGCCAGCAGCTTAGGCGGGGGACTCGAGGCGGAGCAGTTCTTC. It codes for CASSLGGGLEAEQFF.

The V and J genes are TRBV5-4 and TRBJ2-1; no clear D. This CDR3 has 11 amino acids. CDR1 is SGHNT and CDR2 is YYREEE in the germline V gene (reference sequence). Trimming pared 4 bases from V and 6 bases from J, leaving 5 bases between. CDR3 residues: CASSPGNEQFF. The DNA for the CDR3 is TGTGCCAGCAGCCCGGGCAATGAGCAGTTCTTC.

The chain employs TRBV2 and TRBJ2-2; 8 bases match TRBD2. Germline V lookup: CDR1 SNHLY, CDR2 FYNNEI. V shed 2 bases and J 5 bases; nucleotides not matched to a gene: 4. This CDR3 has 15 amino acids. The DNA of the CDR3 is TGTGCCAGCAGTGAAAGAGGACTAGCAACCGGGGAGCTGTTTTTT. Its translation: CASSERGLATGELFF.

The V call is TRBV10-3, the J call TRBJ2-7; D might be TRBD2 (6 bases). The CDR3 loop spans 15 amino acids. Germline lookup yields CDR1 ENHRY and CDR2 SYGVKD. With 6 bases removed from V and 4 bases from J, the gap between germline ends came to 19 bases. The chain's CDR3 is CAIRRGGKLEYEQYF. The CDR3 nucleotides read TGTGCCATCAGGAGGGGAGGAAAACTTGAATACGAGCAGTACTTC.

The chain recombines TRBV12-3 or TRBV12-4 with TRBJ2-7; no definite D call. The CDR3 sequence is 13 residues long. Trimming pared 3 bases from V and 3 bases from J, leaving 9 bases between. CDR3 protein: CASSLAQLYEQYF. CDR3 bases: TGTGCCAGCAGTTTGGCACAGCTCTACGAGCAGTACTTC.

The sample holds one count of this clone. The rearrangement joins TRBV19 to TRBJ2-5; TRBD2 matches at 11 bases. CDR1 and CDR2 (germline): LNHDA, SQIVND (reference sequence). The V and J ends lost 10 bases and 5 bases, in that order; junction bases with no gene match: 18. This CDR3 has 17 residues. The CDR3 bases are TGTGCCACCTCCACCGAGGCTAGCGGGGGGCTCTGGGAGACCCAGTACTTC. It yields the protein CATSTEASGGLWETQYF.

This chain joins TRBV19 and TRBJ2-5; a weak D match, TRBD1 (8 bases). This CDR3 is 16 amino acids long. The germline V gene encodes CDR1 LNHDA and CDR2 SQIVND (reference sequence). Trimming pared 3 bases from V and 1 base from J, leaving 15 bases between. The DNA for the CDR3 is TGTGCCAGTAGTATCGGACAGGGACTAAGCCAAGAGACCCAGTACTTC. Its protein is CASSIGQGLSQETQYF.

J is TRBJ1-2 and V is TRBV5-6; unclear D gene. Trimming removed 4 bases at V and 4 bases at J, with 17 bases between. Germline V gene data show CDR1 as SGHDT and CDR2 as YYEEEE. This CDR3 is 15 amino acids long. Here the CDR3 reads CASSPTDFYLYGYTF. In DNA, the CDR3 is TGTGCCAGCAGCCCAACGGACTTTTACCTCTATGGCTACACCTTC. Using reference TRBV5-6 and TRBJ1-2 for the parts outside the CDR3, the full variable domain is DAGVTQSPTHLIKTRGQQVTLRCSPKSGHDTVSWYQQALGQGPQFIFQYYEEEERQRGNFPDRFSGHQFPNYSSELNVNALLLGDSALYLCASSPTDFYLYGYTFGSGTRLTVV.

V gene TRBV6-2 or TRBV6-3 combines with J gene TRBJ2-5; 13 nucleotides agree with TRBD2. CDR3 length: 16 amino acids. With 6 bases clipped from V and 1 base from J, the junction kept 5 bases outside the gene matches. The germline V gene has CDR1 MNHEY and CDR2 SVGEGT. CDR3 loop: CASSTRTSGGQETQYF. The DNA of the CDR3 is TGTGCCAGCAGCACTCGGACTAGCGGGGGCCAAGAGACCCAGTACTTC.

The genes are TRBV5-6 and TRBJ2-5; D gene uncertain. Germline V gene data show CDR1 as SGHDT and CDR2 as YYEEEE. The V gene lost 2 bases and the J gene lost 5 bases, with 13 bases spanning the gap. This CDR3 is built from 14 residues. The CDR3 sequence is CASSFYPAWETQYF. As DNA, the CDR3 is TGTGCCAGCAGCTTTTACCCAGCGTGGGAGACCCAGTACTTC.

V gene TRBV5-6 combines with J gene TRBJ1-3, with TRBD1 identical over 9 bases. This CDR3 is 17 amino acids long. Trimming removed 1 base from V and 1 base from J; junction bases left unmatched: 6. In germline, CDR1 is SGHDT, CDR2 YYEEEE. CDR3 in amino acids: CASSLPTGGTSGNTIYF. The CDR3 DNA is TGTGCCAGCAGCTTGCCGACAGGGGGGACGTCTGGAAACACCATATATTTT.

The CDR3 reads CASRPTGQRSYEQYF. The DNA for the CDR3 is TGTGCCAGCAGACCCACGGGACAGCGGTCCTACGAGCAGTACTTC. V gene TRBV6-8 combines with J gene TRBJ2-7, with 7 bases lining up with TRBD1. The CDR3 covers 15 residues. Trimming cost V 6 bases and J 1 base; bases outside gene matches: 9. The germline V gene encodes CDR1 MNHGY and CDR2 SAAAGT.

V usage is TRBV15 and J usage is TRBJ1-3, with a tentative D call TRBD1 (6 bases). The V gene lost 0 bases and the J gene lost 0 bases, with 6 bases spanning the gap. The CDR3 consists of 15 residues. CDR1 and CDR2 (germline): LNHNV, YYDKDF (reference sequence). Here the CDR3 DNA reads TGTGCCACCAGCAGAGAAGGGGGCTCTGGAAACACCATATATTTT. As protein: CATSREGGSGNTIYF.

V usage is TRBV6-6 and J usage is TRBJ2-2; 9 bases line up with TRBD2. The junction had 10 bases not matched to a gene; V was cut back by 5 bases and J by 0 bases. CDR1 is MNHNY and CDR2 is SVGAGI in the germline V gene (reference sequence). CDR3 length: 18 residues. The CDR3 nucleotides are TGTGCCAGCAGTCAATCTGGCGGGGGGGCGGCGAACACCGGGGAGCTGTTTTTT. Residues: CASSQSGGGAANTGELFF.

The gene calls are TRBV6-1 and TRBJ2-4; maybe TRBD2 (6 bases). Deletions cut 1 base from V and 0 bases from J, with 10 bases between. From germline, CDR1 is MNHNS and CDR2 SASEGT. This CDR3 has 16 amino acids. The CDR3 nucleotides are TGTGCCAGCAGTGAAGTTGGGGGACTAGCCAAAAACATTCAGTACTTC. Its protein is CASSEVGGLAKNIQYF.